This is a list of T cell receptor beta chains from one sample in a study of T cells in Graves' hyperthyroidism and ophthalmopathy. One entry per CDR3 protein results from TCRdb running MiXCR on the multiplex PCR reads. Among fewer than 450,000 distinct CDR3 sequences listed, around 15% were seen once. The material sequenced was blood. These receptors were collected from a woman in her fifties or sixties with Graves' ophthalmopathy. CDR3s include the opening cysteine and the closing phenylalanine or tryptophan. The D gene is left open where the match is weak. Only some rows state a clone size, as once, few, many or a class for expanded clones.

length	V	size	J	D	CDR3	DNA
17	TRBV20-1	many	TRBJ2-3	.	CSARVIGGQGSTDTQYF	TGCAGTGCTAGGGTAATCGGTGGGCAGGGGAGCACAGATACGCAGTATTTT
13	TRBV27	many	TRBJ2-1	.	CASSFQTFGEQFF	TGTGCCAGCAGTTTCCAAACGTTTGGTGAGCAGTTCTTC
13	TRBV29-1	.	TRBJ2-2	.	CSVEVQNTGELFF	TGCAGCGTTGAAGTACAGAACACCGGGGAGCTGTTTTTT
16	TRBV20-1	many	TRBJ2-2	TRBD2	CSAKGLAGANTGELFF	TGCAGTGCCAAGGGGCTAGCGGGTGCGAACACCGGGGAGCTGTTTTTT
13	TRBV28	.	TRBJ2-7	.	CASSFLGLDEQYF	TGTGCCAGCAGTTTCTTGGGGTTAGACGAGCAGTACTTC
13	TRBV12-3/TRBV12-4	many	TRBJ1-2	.	CASSRTRVGGYTF	TGTGCCAGCAGCAGGACCAGAGTCGGCGGCTACACCTTC
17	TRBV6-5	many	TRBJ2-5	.	CASSYGDLIREKQTQYF	TGTGCCAGCAGTTACGGGGACCTTATAAGAGAGAAACAGACCCAGTACTTC
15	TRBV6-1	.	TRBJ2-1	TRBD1	CASSPVGTGGNEQFF	TGTGCCAGCAGCCCGGTTGGGACAGGGGGCAATGAGCAGTTCTTC
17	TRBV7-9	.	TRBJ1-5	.	CASSLGIGPGGNQPQHF	TGTGCCAGCAGCTTAGGGATAGGTCCTGGGGGCAATCAGCCCCAGCATTTT
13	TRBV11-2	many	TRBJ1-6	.	CASSLVRSSPLHF	TGTGCCAGCAGCTTAGTCCGGTCTTCACCCCTCCACTTT
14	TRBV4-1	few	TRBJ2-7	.	CASSQEGFSYEQYF	TGCGCCAGCAGCCAAGAGGGTTTCTCCTACGAGCAGTACTTC
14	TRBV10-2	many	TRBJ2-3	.	CASSEWSSTDTQYF	TGCGCCAGCAGTGAGTGGAGTAGCACAGATACGCAGTATTTT
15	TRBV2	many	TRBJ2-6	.	CASKPQVSGANVLTF	TGTGCCAGCAAACCACAGGTCTCTGGGGCCAACGTCCTGACTTTC
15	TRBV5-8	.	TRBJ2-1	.	CASSLDFRGSGEQFF	TGTGCCAGCAGCTTGGACTTCCGAGGCTCCGGTGAGCAGTTCTTC
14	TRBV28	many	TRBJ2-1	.	CASSTRLGGNEQFF	TGTGCCAGCAGCACCCGACTAGGTGGGAATGAGCAGTTCTTC
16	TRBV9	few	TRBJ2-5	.	CASSFGPQGIQETPYF	TGTGCCAGCAGCTTCGGCCCTCAGGGGATCCAAGAGACCCCGTACTTC
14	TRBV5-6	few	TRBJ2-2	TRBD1	CASRQDRVTGELFF	TGTGCCAGCAGACAGGACAGGGTGACCGGGGAGCTGTTTTTT
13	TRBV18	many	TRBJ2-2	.	CASSPPQQQALFF	TGTGCCAGCTCACCACCTCAACAGCAGGCCCTTTTTTTT
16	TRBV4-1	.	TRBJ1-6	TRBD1	CASSPHVQGAGSPLHF	TGCGCCAGCAGCCCCCACGTACAGGGGGCAGGTTCACCCCTCCACTTT